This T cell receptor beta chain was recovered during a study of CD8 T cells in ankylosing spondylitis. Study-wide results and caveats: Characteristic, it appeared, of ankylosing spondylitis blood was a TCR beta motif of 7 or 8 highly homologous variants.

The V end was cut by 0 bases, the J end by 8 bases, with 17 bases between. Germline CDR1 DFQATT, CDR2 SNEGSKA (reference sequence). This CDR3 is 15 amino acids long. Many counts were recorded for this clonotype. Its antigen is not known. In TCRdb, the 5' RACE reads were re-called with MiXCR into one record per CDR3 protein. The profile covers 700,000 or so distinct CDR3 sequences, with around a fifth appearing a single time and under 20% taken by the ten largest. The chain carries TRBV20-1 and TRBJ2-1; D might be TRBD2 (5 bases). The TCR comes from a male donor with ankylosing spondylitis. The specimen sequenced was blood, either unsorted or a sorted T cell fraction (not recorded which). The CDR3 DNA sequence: TGCAGTGCTAGAGATCGCCCTAGCTTGGGGTATGAGCAGTTCTTC. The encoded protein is CSARDRPSLGYEQFF.